The entry below gives a single TCR beta chain sequence along with its context. Its target is unknown. This sample is drawn from a study of T cell responses to AZD1222 COVID-19 vaccine. Study details: The analysis combined second doses at about 4 or about 12 weeks. Findings and caveats of the study: Spike-specific TCR repertoires showed rising breadth and depth after two AZD1222 doses. A reported finding is that nearly half of spike-specific TCRs target unmutated variant regions. Sampling that yielded the repertoires occurred only after the peak T cell response.

Clones were sequenced by immunoSEQ multiplex PCR, and TCRdb holds only the in-frame ones, with some missing. The sample yields 120,000 or so clones, approximately 89% seen once. This CDR3 comprises 13 residues. CDR1 MDHEN and CDR2 SYDVKM come from the germline V gene. Trimming took 6 bases from V and 7 from J, leaving 13 bases between them. The material sequenced was peripheral blood, taken on day 0 of AZD1222 vaccination. The receptor was derived from an adult in good health. The V and J genes are TRBV28 and TRBJ1-5; D remains ambiguous. The CDR3 DNA is TGTGCCAGCAGCACCCCGAACCGCCAGCCCCAGCATTTT. This gives the protein CASSTPNRQPQHF.